The next 17 T cell receptor beta chains were all read from a single sample in a study of technical replicates of blood from four donors (dated by TCRdb to the late 2010s). Library prep was done by the immunoSEQ multiplex PCR assay. TCRdb provides this immuneACCESS table in a form limited to in-frame rearrangements. Some clones are lacking; in checked studies, under half of them reflect an unresolved V gene, and why the rest are absent is not known. The sample table records about 66,000 clones; approximately 93% of these occur just once. Around 4.5% of the sample is taken by the ten largest. The sequencing input was PBMCs. All receptors come from a human donor in good health. Some clones in this sample may be carry-over from other donors' samples.

In DNA form, the CDR3 reads TGTGCCAGCTCACGGACAGGGTCTGTAGAAAAACTGTTTTTT. It is translated as CASSRTGSVEKLFF. The chain has TRBV18 and TRBJ1-4, with TRBD1 identical over 8 bases. The CDR3 is 14 residues long. J gave up 8 bases and V 4 bases, and 6 bases lay outside the gene matches. Per the germline V gene, CDR1 is KGHSH and CDR2 is LQKENI.

The CDR3 spells CASSPPGGSGSGELFF. The CDR3 DNA follows: TGTGCCAGCAGCCCACCCGGCGGGAGTGGTTCCGGGGAGCTGTTTTTT. The chain combines TRBV7-3 with TRBJ2-2; the match to TRBD2 covers 7 bases. Trimming cost V 5 bases and J 6 bases; bases outside gene matches: 12. The length of the CDR3 is 16 residues. Germline assignment: CDR1 SGHTA and CDR2 FQGTGA.

The gene calls are TRBV6-1 and TRBJ2-3; 10 nucleotides match TRBD1. The germline V gene encodes CDR1 MNHNS and CDR2 SASEGT. V lost 5 bases to trimming and J lost 3 bases; unmatched junction nucleotides: 2. CDR3 size: 14 residues. The CDR3 DNA follows: TGTGCCAGCAGTTTGGACAGGGGGACAGATACGCAGTATTTT. As protein: CASSLDRGTDTQYF.

The CDR3 region has the DNA TGTGCCCGAGATTCGGGACTAGCGGGCTCTAATGAGCAGTTCTTC. This translates into CARDSGLAGSNEQFF. The V and J genes are TRBV30 and TRBJ2-1; 12 nucleotides agree with TRBD2. With V trimmed by 8 bases and J by 7 bases, 12 bases remained unmatched. Per the germline V gene, CDR1 is GTSNPN and CDR2 is SVGIG (reference sequence). The CDR3 contains 15 residues.

The table lists this clone with a few counts. CDR3: CASSLGDLEAFF. CDR3 sequence (DNA): TGTGCCAGCAGTTTGGGGGACTTAGAAGCTTTCTTT. The V gene is TRBV28, the J gene TRBJ1-1; a possible D gene is TRBD1 (5 bases). V was shortened by 3 bases and J by 8 bases, with 10 bases between the two germline ends. From germline, CDR1 is MDHEN and CDR2 SYDVKM. CDR3 length: 12 residues.

This sequence joins TRBV21-1 and TRBJ2-7; TRBD2, the table's D call, lacks a check against the DNA. TRBV21-1 is recorded as a pseudogene. The CDR3 is made up of 16 amino acids. The CDR3 region has the DNA TGTGCCAGCCTAGGGGGGGCTAGCGGGCAACACTACGAGCAGTACTTC. Protein: CASLGGASGQHYEQYF.

This sequence joins TRBV27 and TRBJ2-1; D remains unclear. CDR1 is MNHEY and CDR2 is SMNVEV in the germline V gene (reference sequence). V gave up 3 bases and J gave up 0 bases, with 9 bases separating them. The length of the CDR3 is 15 residues. CDR3 coding DNA: TGTGCCAGCAGTTTCTTCTTGAGCTCCTACAATGAGCAGTTCTTC. Protein product: CASSFFLSSYNEQFF.

This CDR3 reads CASSPGLGSPGELFF. CDR3 in DNA: TGTGCCAGCTCACCAGGACTAGGCTCACCCGGGGAGCTGTTTTTT. This sequence joins TRBV18 and TRBJ2-2, with 7 bases matching TRBD2. The germline CDR1 and CDR2 sequences are KGHSH and LQKENI. The CDR3 is made up of 15 amino acids. V lost 2 bases to trimming and J lost 6 bases; unmatched junction nucleotides: 6.

This clone was counted a single time. The chain employs TRBV6-6 and TRBJ2-2; D is undetermined. This CDR3 is built from 14 residues. Trimming took 6 bases from V and 4 from J, leaving 12 bases between them. Germline assignment: CDR1 MNHNY and CDR2 SVGAGI (reference sequence). The CDR3 nucleotides are TGTGCCAGCAGCCTGTTTAGTGCCACCGGGGAGCTGTTTTTT. Translating gives CASSLFSATGELFF.

The DNA for the CDR3 is TGTGCCAGCAGCTTGACTAGCGGGGGGGCGGGGAAGACCCAGTACTTC. Translation gives CASSLTSGGAGKTQYF. The chain combines TRBV11-2 with TRBJ2-5, with 14 bases lining up with TRBD2. V lost 3 bases and J lost 6; bases outside the gene matches: 6. From germline, CDR1 is SGHAT and CDR2 FQNNGV. The CDR3 is made up of 16 amino acids. Based on the CDR3 plus reference TRBV11-2 and TRBJ2-5, the full variable domain is EAGVAQSPRYKIIEKRQSVAFWCNPISGHATLYWYQQILGQGPKLLIQFQNNGVVDDSQLPKDRFSAERLKGVDSTLKIQPAKLEDSAVYLCASSLTSGGAGKTQYFGPGTRLLVL.

This sequence joins TRBV5-5 and TRBJ2-7; 7 bases fit TRBD1. This CDR3 contains 15 residues. Germline lookup yields CDR1 SGHKS and CDR2 YYEKEE (reference sequence). V dropped 6 bases and J dropped 4; count of bases not matched to a gene: 13. The CDR3 DNA follows: TGTGCCAGCAACAACGGAAAAGGGGGCCAATACGAGCAGTACTTC. Protein: CASNNGKGGQYEQYF.

The chain carries TRBV9 and TRBJ2-4; 13 bases match TRBD2. This CDR3 has 21 amino acids. Germline V gene data show CDR1 as SGDLS and CDR2 as YYNGEE. With 1 base clipped from V and 1 base from J, the junction kept 14 bases outside the gene matches. CDR3: CASSVSPRGTSGTIAKNIQYF. The CDR3 DNA is TGTGCCAGCAGCGTATCACCTCGAGGGACTAGCGGGACTATTGCCAAAAACATTCAGTACTTC.

This clone has just a few counts. V usage is TRBV29-1 and J usage is TRBJ1-1; D gene ambiguous. The V gene lost 0 bases and the J gene lost 1 base, with 15 bases spanning the gap. The germline V gene encodes CDR1 SQVTM and CDR2 ANQGSEA. This CDR3 is built from 16 residues. This CDR3 reads CSVEDRVTRWNTEAFF. Written as DNA, the CDR3 is TGCAGCGTTGAAGATCGGGTTACCCGTTGGAACACTGAAGCTTTCTTT.

The chain is built from TRBV11-2 and TRBJ1-6, with D perhaps matching TRBD1 (6 bases). The germline CDR1 and CDR2 sequences are SGHAT and FQNNGV. V was shortened by 7 bases and J by 14 bases, with 24 bases between the two germline ends. CDR3 length: 15 residues. The CDR3 coding sequence is TGTGCCAGCACCCTGAGGGCCAGGGGCCATTCGACCCTCCACTTT. Its translation is CASTLRARGHSTLHF.

This clone is medium-sized within its sample. CDR3 residues: CASRRAQNSPLHF. The CDR3 DNA reads TGTGCCAGCAGGCGGGCGCAGAATTCACCCCTCCACTTT. This chain links TRBV2 with TRBJ1-6; D remains ambiguous. Germline CDR1 is SNHLY and CDR2 is FYNNEI. The CDR3 spans 13 residues. The ends were cut back, 6 bases at V and 7 bases at J, with 10 bases in the middle.

A few counts support this clone. The chain links TRBV30 to TRBJ2-7; D ambiguous. This CDR3 region has 11 residues. V lost 2 bases and J 1 base, leaving 3 bases between the germline ends. From germline, CDR1 is GTSNPN and CDR2 SVGIG (reference sequence). The CDR3 reads CAWSQSYEQYF. CDR3 nucleotides: TGTGCCTGGAGTCAGTCCTACGAGCAGTACTTC.

The V gene is TRBV23-1, the J gene TRBJ2-2; D is perhaps TRBD2 (6 bases). TRBV23-1 is an ORF, with its function uncertain. The ends were cut back, 6 bases at V and 3 bases at J, with 17 bases in the middle. The CDR3 is 16 amino acids. The CDR3: CASRGLKLGDTGELFF. CDR3 DNA sequence: TGCGCCAGCAGGGGACTCAAACTGGGGGACACCGGGGAGCTGTTTTTT.